This entry is about one TCR beta chain. The sample is drawn from a study of blood T cells in healthy people across ages. Study as a whole: About one barcoded beta molecule per two T cells came from capture by template switching.

The use of a sample-barcoded 5' primer and a J-beta primer mix characterized a second PCR of about 7 to 12 cycles. Researchers report that a template-switch adaptor with 12 random nucleotides tagged each cDNA molecule. Samples each returned at least 2.5 million CDR3-containing paired-end reads. TCRdb analysed the 5' RACE reads with MiXCR anew, one entry per CDR3 protein. The sample carries about 1.4 million distinct CDR3 sequences, 55% to 75% recorded once. The germline gives CDR1 MGHRA, CDR2 YSYEKL. The length of the CDR3 is 16 residues. The ends lost 0 bases at V and 9 bases at J; junction bases unmatched: 9.

The sequence was collected from a man aged 18-30 years in good health. Source material: blood. The chain carries TRBV4-1 and TRBJ2-1, with TRBD2 matching 9 bases. The CDR3 DNA is TGCGCCAGCAGCCAAGATGTCGCTAGCGGGGAGGCTGAGCAGTTCTTC. Translating it yields CASSQDVASGEAEQFF.